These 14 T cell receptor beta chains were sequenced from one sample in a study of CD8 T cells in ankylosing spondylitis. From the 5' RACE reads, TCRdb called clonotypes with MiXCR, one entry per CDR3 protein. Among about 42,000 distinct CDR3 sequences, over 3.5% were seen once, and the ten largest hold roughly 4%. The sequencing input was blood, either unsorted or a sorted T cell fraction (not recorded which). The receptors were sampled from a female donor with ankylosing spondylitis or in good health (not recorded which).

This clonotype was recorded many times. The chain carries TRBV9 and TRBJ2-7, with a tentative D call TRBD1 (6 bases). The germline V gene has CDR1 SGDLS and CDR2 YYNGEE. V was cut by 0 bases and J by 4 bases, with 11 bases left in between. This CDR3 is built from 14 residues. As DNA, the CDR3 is TGTGCCAGCAGCGTAGGACAGGAGAGGTACGAGCAGTACTTC. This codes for CASSVGQERYEQYF.

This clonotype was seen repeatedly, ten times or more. CDR3: CASSVGAGGPNTGELFF. The CDR3 nucleotides are TGTGCCAGCAGCGTAGGAGCAGGGGGCCCGAACACCGGGGAGCTGTTTTTT. The chain is built from TRBV9 and TRBJ2-2; TRBD1 aligns across 8 bases. The J segment lost 0 bases and the V segment lost 0 bases, leaving 4 bases of the junction unmatched. This CDR3 region has 17 residues. CDR1 is SGDLS, CDR2 YYNGEE, per germline.

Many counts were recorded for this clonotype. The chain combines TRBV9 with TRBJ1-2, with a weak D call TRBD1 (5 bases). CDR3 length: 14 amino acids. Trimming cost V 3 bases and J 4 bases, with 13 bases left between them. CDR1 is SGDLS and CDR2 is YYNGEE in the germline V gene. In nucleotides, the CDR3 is TGTGCCAGCAGCGCTCGAGGTGGGGCCTATGGCTACACCTTC. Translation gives CASSARGGAYGYTF.

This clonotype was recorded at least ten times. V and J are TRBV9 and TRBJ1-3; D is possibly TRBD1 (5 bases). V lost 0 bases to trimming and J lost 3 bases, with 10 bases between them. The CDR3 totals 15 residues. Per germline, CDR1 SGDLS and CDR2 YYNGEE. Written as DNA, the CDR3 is TGTGCCAGCAGCGTAGGAGGCCAGGGTGGAAACACCATATATTTT. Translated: CASSVGGQGGNTIYF.

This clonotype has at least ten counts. CDR3 DNA: TGTGCCAGCAGCGCCTTGGCAGGGGAAGGAAACACCATATATTTT. This codes for CASSALAGEGNTIYF. The chain employs TRBV9 and TRBJ1-3; a weak D match, TRBD1 (6 bases). The V and J ends lost 3 bases and 4 bases respectively, with 14 bases between them. The CDR3 is 15 amino acids. From germline, CDR1 is SGDLS and CDR2 YYNGEE.

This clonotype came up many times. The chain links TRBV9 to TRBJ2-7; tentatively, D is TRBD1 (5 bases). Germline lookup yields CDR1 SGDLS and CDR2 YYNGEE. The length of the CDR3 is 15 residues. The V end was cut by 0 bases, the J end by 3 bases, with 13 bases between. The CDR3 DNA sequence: TGTGCCAGCAGCGTAGCTGGTCAGGGAATCTACGAGCAGTACTTC. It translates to CASSVAGQGIYEQYF.

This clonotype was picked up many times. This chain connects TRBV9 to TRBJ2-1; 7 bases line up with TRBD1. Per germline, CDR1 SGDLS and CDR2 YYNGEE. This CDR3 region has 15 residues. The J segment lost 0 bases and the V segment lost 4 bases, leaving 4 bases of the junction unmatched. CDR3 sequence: CASSPTGSSYNEQFF. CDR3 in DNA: TGTGCCAGCAGCCCGACAGGGAGCTCCTACAATGAGCAGTTCTTC.

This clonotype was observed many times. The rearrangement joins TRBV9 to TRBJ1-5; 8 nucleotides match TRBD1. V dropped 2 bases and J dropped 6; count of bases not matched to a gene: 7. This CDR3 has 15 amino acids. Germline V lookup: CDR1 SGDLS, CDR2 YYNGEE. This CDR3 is CASSVDGQGGQPQHF. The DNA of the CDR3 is TGTGCCAGCAGCGTTGATGGACAGGGTGGTCAGCCCCAGCATTTT.

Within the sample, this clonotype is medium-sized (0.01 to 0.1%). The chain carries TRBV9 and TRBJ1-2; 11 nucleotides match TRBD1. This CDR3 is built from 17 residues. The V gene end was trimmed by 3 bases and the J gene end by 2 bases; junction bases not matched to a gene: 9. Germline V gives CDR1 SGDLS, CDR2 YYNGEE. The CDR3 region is CASSGGQGAEENYGYTF. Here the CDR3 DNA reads TGTGCCAGCAGCGGAGGACAGGGGGCCGAAGAAAACTATGGCTACACCTTC.

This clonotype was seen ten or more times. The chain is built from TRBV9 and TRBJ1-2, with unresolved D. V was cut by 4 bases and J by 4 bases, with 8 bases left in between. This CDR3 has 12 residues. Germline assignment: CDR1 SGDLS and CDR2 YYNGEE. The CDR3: CASSTPGYGYTF. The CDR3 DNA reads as TGTGCCAGCAGCACCCCTGGCTATGGCTACACCTTC.

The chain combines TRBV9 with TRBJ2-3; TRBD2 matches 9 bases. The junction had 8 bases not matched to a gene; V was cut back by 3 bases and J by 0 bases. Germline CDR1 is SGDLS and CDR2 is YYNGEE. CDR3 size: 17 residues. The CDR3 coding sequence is TGTGCCAGCAGCGGGCTAGCGGGGCTCTTTAGCACAGATACGCAGTATTTT. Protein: CASSGLAGLFSTDTQYF.

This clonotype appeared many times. The CDR3 bases are TGTGCCAGCAGCGTAGTTCAGCCAGGGGGGAACACTGAAGCTTTCTTT. Translating gives CASSVVQPGGNTEAFF. The genes are TRBV9 and TRBJ1-1; 7 bases are shared with TRBD1. The CDR3 sequence is 16 residues long. V lost 0 bases, J lost 1 base, and 6 bases stayed unmatched. Germline lookup yields CDR1 SGDLS and CDR2 YYNGEE.

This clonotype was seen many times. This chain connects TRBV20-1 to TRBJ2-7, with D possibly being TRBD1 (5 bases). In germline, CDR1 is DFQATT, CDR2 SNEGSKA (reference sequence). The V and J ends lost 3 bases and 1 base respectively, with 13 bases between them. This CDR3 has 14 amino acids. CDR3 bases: TGCAGTGCTAGTTTCACAGGATTATCCTACGAGCAGTACTTC. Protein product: CSASFTGLSYEQYF.

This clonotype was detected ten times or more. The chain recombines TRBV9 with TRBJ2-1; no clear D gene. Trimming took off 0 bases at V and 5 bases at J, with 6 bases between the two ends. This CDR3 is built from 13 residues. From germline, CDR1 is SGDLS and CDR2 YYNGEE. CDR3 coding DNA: TGTGCCAGCAGCGTAGCTACCAACAATGAGCAGTTCTTC. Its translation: CASSVATNNEQFF.